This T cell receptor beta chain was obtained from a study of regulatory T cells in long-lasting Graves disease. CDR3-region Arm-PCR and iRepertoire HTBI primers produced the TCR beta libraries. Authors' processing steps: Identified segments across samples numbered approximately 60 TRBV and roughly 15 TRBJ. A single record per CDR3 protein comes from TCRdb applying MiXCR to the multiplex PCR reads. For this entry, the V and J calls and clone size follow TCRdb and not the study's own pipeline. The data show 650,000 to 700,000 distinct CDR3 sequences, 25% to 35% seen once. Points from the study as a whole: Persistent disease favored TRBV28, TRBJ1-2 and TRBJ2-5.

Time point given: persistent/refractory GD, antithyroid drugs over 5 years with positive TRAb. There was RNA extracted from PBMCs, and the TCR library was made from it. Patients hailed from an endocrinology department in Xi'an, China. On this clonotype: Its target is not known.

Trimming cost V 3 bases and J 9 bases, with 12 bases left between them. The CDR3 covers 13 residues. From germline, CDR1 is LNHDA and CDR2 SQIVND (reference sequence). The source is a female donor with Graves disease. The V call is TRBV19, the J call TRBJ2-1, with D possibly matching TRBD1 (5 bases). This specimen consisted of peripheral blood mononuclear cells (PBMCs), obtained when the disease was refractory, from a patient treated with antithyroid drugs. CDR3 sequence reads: CASSIEAQGEQFF. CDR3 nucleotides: TGTGCCAGTAGTATCGAAGCCCAGGGTGAGCAGTTCTTC.